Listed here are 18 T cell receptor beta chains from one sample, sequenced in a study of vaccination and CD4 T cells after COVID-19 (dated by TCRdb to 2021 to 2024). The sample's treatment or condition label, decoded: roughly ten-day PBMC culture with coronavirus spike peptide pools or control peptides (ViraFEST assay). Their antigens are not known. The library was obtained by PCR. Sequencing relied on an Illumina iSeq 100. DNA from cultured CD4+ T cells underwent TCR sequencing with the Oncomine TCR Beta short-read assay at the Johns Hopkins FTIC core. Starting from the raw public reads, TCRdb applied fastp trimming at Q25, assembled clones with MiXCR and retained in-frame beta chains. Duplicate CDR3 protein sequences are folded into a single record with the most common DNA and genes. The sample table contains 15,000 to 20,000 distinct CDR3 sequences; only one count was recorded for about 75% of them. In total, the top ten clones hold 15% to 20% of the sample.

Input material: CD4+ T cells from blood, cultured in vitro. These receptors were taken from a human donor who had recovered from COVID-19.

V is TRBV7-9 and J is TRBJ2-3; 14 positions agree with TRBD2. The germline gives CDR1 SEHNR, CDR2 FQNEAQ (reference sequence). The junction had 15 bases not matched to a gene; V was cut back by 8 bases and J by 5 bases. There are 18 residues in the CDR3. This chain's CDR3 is CASGSPGTSGSRGDTQYF. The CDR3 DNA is TGTGCCAGCGGCTCTCCCGGGACTAGCGGGAGTCGTGGAGATACGCAGTATTTT.

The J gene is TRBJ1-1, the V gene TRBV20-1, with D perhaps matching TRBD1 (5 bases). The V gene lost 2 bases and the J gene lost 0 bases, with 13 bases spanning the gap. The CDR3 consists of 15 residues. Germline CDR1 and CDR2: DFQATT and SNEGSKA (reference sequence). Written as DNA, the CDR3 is TGCAGTGCTAGATCGGGGGGTCTAATGAACACTGAAGCTTTCTTT. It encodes CSARSGGLMNTEAFF.

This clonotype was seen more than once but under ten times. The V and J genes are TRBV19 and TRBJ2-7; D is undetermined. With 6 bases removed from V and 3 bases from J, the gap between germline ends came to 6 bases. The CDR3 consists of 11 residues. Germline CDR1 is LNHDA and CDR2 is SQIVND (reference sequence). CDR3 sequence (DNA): TGTGCCAGTAGGGGCGGCTACGAGCAGTACTTC. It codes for CASRGGYEQYF.

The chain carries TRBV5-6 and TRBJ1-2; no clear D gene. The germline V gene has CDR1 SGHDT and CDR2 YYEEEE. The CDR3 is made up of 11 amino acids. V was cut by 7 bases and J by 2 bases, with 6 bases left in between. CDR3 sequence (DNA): TGTGCCAGCTATCAGAACTATGGCTACACCTTC. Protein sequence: CASYQNYGYTF.

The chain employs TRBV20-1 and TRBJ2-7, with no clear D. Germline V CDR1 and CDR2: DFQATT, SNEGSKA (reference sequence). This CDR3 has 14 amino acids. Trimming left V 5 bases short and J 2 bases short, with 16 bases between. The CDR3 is CSASRPVGAYEQYF. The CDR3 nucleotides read TGCAGTGCTTCCCGGCCTGTCGGAGCCTACGAGCAGTACTTC.

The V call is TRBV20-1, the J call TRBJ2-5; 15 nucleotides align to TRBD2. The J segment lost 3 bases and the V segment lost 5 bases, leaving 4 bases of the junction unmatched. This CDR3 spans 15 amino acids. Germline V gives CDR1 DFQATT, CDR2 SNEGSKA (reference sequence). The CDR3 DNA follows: TGCAGTGCTGGACTAGCGGGAGGGCTCGAAGAGACCCAGTACTTC. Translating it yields CSAGLAGGLEETQYF.

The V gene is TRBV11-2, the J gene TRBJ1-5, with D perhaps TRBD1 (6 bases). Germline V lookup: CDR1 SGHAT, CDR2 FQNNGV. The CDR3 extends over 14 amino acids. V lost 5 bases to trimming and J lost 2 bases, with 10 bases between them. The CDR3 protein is CASSGTPGNQPQHF. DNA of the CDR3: TGTGCCAGCAGCGGGACACCGGGCAATCAGCCCCAGCATTTT.

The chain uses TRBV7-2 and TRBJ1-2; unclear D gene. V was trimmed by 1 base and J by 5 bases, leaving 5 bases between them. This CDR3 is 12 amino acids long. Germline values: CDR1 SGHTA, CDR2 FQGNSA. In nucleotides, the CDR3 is TGTGCCAGCAGCTTAGGGGTATATGGCTACACCTTC. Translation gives CASSLGVYGYTF.

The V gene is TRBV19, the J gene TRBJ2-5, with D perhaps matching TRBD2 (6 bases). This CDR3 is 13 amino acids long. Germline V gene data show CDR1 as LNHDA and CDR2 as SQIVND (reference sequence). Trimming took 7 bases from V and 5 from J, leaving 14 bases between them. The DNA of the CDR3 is TGTGCCAGTACTCCCGCTGCGGGGGAGACCCAGTACTTC. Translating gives CASTPAAGETQYF.

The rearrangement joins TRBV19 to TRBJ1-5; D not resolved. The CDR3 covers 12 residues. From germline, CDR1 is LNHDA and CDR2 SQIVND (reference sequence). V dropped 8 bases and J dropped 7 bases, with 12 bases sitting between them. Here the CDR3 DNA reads TGTGCCAGTGGGAGGCCGGGGCAGCCCCAGCATTTT. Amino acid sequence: CASGRPGQPQHF.

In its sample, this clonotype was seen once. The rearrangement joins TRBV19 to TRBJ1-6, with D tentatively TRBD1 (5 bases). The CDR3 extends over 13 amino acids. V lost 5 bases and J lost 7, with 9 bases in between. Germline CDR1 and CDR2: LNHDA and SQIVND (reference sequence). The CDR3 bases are TGTGCCAGTAGTCTGGGGCCGAATTCACCCCTCCACTTT. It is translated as CASSLGPNSPLHF.

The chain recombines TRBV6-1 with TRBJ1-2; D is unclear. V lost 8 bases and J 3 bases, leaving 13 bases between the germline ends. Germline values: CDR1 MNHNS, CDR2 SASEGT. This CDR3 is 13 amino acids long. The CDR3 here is CASSISAYYGYTF. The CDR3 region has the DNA TGTGCCAGCTCCATTTCGGCCTACTATGGCTACACCTTC.

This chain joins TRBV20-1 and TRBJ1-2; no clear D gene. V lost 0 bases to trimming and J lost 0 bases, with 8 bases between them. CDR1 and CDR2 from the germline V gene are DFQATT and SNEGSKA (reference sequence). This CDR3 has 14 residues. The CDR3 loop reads CSAREGTTNYGYTF. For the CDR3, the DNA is TGCAGTGCTAGAGAAGGAACAACTAACTATGGCTACACCTTC.

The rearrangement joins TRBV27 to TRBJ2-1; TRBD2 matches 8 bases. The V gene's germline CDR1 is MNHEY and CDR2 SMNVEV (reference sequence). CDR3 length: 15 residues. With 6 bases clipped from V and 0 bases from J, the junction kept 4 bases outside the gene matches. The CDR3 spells CASSNSGNSYNEQFF. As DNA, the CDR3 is TGTGCCAGCAGCAATAGCGGGAACTCCTACAATGAGCAGTTCTTC.

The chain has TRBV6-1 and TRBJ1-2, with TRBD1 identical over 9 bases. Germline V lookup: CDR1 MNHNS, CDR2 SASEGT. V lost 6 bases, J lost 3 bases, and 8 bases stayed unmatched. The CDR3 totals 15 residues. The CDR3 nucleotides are TGTGCCAGCAGACCGGGGACAGGGAGCGACTATGGCTACACCTTC. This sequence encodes CASRPGTGSDYGYTF.

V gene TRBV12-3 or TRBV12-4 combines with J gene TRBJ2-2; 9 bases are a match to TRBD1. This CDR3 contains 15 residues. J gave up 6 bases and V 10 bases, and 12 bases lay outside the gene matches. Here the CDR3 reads CATSDTGGAAGELFF. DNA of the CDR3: TGTGCCACGTCTGACACAGGGGGCGCAGCCGGGGAGCTGTTTTTT.

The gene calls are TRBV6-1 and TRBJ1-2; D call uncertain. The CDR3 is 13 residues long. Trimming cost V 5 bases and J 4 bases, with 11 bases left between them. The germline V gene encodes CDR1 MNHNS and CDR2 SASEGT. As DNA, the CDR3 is TGTGCCAGCAGTCGAGAGGGAATCTATGGCTACACCTTC. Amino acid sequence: CASSREGIYGYTF.

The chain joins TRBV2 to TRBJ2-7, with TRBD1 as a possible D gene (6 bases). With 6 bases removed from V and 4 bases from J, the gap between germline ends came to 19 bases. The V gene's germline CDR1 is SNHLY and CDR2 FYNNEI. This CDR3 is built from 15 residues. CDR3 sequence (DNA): TGTGCCAGCAGCCTAGAGATGTACAGGGTTTACGAGCAGTACTTC. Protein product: CASSLEMYRVYEQYF.